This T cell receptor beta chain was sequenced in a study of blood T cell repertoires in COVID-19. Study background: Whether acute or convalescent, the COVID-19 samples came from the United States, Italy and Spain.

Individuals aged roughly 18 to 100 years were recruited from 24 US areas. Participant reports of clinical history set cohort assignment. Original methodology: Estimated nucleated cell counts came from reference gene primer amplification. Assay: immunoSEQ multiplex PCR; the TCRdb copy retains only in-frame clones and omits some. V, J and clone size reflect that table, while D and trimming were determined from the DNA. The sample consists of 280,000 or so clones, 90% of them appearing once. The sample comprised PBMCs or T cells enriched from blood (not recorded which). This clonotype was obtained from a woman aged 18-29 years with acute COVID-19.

In DNA, the CDR3 is TGTGCCAGCAGCGTAGTTACTAACAATGAGCAGTTCTTC. It yields the protein CASSVVTNNEQFF. The genes are TRBV9 and TRBJ2-1; D remains ambiguous. CDR1 is SGDLS and CDR2 is YYNGEE in the germline V gene. This CDR3 has 13 amino acids. The V and J ends lost 0 bases and 5 bases respectively, with 6 bases between them.